This T cell receptor beta chain was documented in a study of graft-versus-host responses after intestinal transplantation. Study-level background: For two to four years after anti-thymocyte globulin induction, all recipients took tacrolimus and steroids.

Method: immunoSEQ multiplex PCR; TCRdb's copy keeps in-frame clones and lacks some. Of around 37,000 clones listed, over 80% are singletons. Between the trimmed V and J ends, which lost 4 bases and 4 bases, there was a span of 7 bases. CDR1 and CDR2 (germline): SGHVS, FNYEAQ. CDR3 length: 12 residues. The clonotype was recovered from a human patient who received an intestinal transplant, so some T cells may come from the graft donor. This material consisted of PBMCs, taken about 160 weeks after transplant. V is TRBV7-6 and J is TRBJ1-1, with unresolved D. The CDR3 nucleotides read TGTGCCAGCAGCTCCTTAGTCACTGAAGCTTTCTTT. Protein: CASSSLVTEAFF.